A single sample is the source of the 23 T cell receptor beta chains below, sequenced in a study of cytomegalovirus exposure and HLA in healthy donors. In the PCR, 60 Vbeta and 13 Jbeta primers were used. The table came from immunoSEQ multiplex PCR; TCRdb's copy has only in-frame clones and leaves some out. The table lists under 50,000 clones. Sequencing input: PBMCs. All receptors come from a male donor in good health and CMV-seronegative.

The chain carries TRBV20-1 and TRBJ1-1; possibly TRBD1 for D (6 bases). V dropped 6 bases and J dropped 1 base, with 6 bases sitting between them. The CDR3 is 11 residues long. Germline CDR1 and CDR2: DFQATT and SNEGSKA (reference sequence). The CDR3 region is CSATGNTEAFF. The CDR3 nucleotides read TGCAGTGCGACAGGGAACACTGAAGCTTTCTTT.

The chain couples TRBV6-1 to TRBJ2-7, with TRBD1 identical over 7 bases. CDR3 size: 15 residues. J lost 0 bases, V lost 2 bases, and 4 bases had no gene match. The germline CDR1 and CDR2 sequences are MNHNS and SASEGT. The CDR3 DNA sequence: TGTGCCAGCAGTGAATCTCGGACAGGCTCCTACGAGCAGTACTTC. Translating it yields CASSESRTGSYEQYF.

The chain employs TRBV30 and TRBJ1-2, with no clear D. CDR1 and CDR2 (germline): GTSNPN, SVGIG (reference sequence). The germline V and J ends were trimmed by 3 bases and 4 bases, with 15 bases remaining between them. CDR3 length: 14 residues. CDR3 sequence (DNA): TGTGCCTGGAGCCCTGACCGGGTCGTCTATGGCTACACCTTC. Its translation is CAWSPDRVVYGYTF.

This chain connects TRBV5-1 to TRBJ2-1; the match to TRBD1 covers 7 bases. Trimming cost V 4 bases and J 8 bases; bases outside gene matches: 18. This CDR3 has 17 residues. From germline, CDR1 is SGHRS and CDR2 YFSETQ. For the CDR3, the DNA is TGCGCCAGCAGCGACACCGGAAACAGGGGCGCGGTTGATGAGCAGTTCTTC. As protein: CASSDTGNRGAVDEQFF. Supplemented by reference TRBV5-1 and TRBJ2-1, the full variable domain reads KAGVTQTPRYLIKTRGQQVTLSCSPISGHRSVSWYQQTPGQGLQFLFEYFSETQRNKGNFPGRFSGRQFSNSRSEMNVSTLELGDSALYLCASSDTGNRGAVDEQFFGPGTRLTVL.

On this clone: The junction departs from the called germline gene at one end, perhaps through a read error. The chain is built from TRBV11-2 and TRBJ2-1, with TRBD2 identical over 8 bases. Germline loops: CDR1 SGHAT, CDR2 FQNNGV. The CDR3 covers 15 residues. The CDR3: CASSSTSGAYTEQFF. The CDR3 coding sequence is TGTGCCAGCAGCTCTACTAGCGGTGCCTACACTGAGCAGTTCTTC.

V and J are TRBV18 and TRBJ1-5, with 9 bases that match TRBD1. CDR1 KGHSH and CDR2 LQKENI come from the germline V gene. The V segment lost 3 bases and the J segment 4 bases; nucleotides outside the gene matches: 7. This CDR3 has 16 amino acids. CDR3 sequence reads: CASSPAGTGQNQPQHF. As DNA, the CDR3 is TGTGCCAGCTCACCGGCCGGGACAGGGCAAAATCAGCCCCAGCATTTT.

The rearrangement joins TRBV5-4 to TRBJ2-7; the match to TRBD2 covers 13 bases. Germline V CDR1 and CDR2: SGHNT, YYREEE (reference sequence). Germline trimming cut 4 bases from V and 4 bases from J; bases unmatched to any gene: 5. The CDR3 runs 15 residues. CDR3 DNA: TGTGCCAGCAGCCGGACTAGCGGGGGATTGTACGAGCAGTACTTC. Its translation: CASSRTSGGLYEQYF.

The rearrangement joins TRBV14 to TRBJ1-1; 8 nucleotides agree with TRBD1. The CDR3 is made up of 13 amino acids. The V and J ends lost 4 bases and 4 bases, in that order; junction bases with no gene match: 2. CDR1 SGHDN and CDR2 FVKESK come from the germline V gene. CDR3 sequence reads: CASSPDRVTEAFF. Here the CDR3 DNA reads TGTGCCAGCAGCCCGGACAGGGTCACTGAAGCTTTCTTT.

The V and J genes are TRBV4-3 and TRBJ1-2; TRBD1 aligns across 7 bases. Trimming took 1 base from V and 4 from J; bases not matched to a gene: 9. The CDR3 covers 16 residues. Germline values: CDR1 LGHNA, CDR2 YSLEER. CDR3 nucleotide sequence: TGCGCCAGCAGCCAAGTCCTCGGACAGGCGGGCTATGGCTACACCTTC. Translation gives CASSQVLGQAGYGYTF.

This rearrangement joins TRBV12-5 to TRBJ1-6, with 7 bases identical to TRBD1. The CDR3 has 19 amino acids. The trim removed 5 bases at V and 9 bases at J, leaving 22 bases unmatched. Germline assignment: CDR1 LGHNT and CDR2 FRNRAP. The CDR3 DNA sequence: TGTGCTAGTGGTCTTGGGGAAAAGGACAGGCCGGGCGTTGGTTCACCCCTCCACTTT. Protein sequence: CASGLGEKDRPGVGSPLHF.

V usage is TRBV7-3 and J usage is TRBJ2-3, with 8 bases fitting TRBD2. This CDR3 has 16 residues. The trim removed 4 bases at V and 0 bases at J, leaving 6 bases unmatched. Germline assignment: CDR1 SGHTA and CDR2 FQGTGA. Here the CDR3 DNA reads TGTGCCAGCAGCTCGATAGCGGGAACTAGCACAGATACGCAGTATTTT. Amino acid sequence: CASSSIAGTSTDTQYF. Full variable domain (missing parts from reference TRBV7-3 and TRBJ2-3): GAGVSQTPSNKVTEKGKYVELRCDPISGHTALYWYRQSLGQGPEFLIYFQGTGAADDSGLPNDRFFAVRPEGSVSTLKIQRTERGDSAVYLCASSSIAGTSTDTQYFGPGTRLTVL.

The V and J genes are TRBV7-6 and TRBJ2-2; 9 bases map to TRBD2. CDR3 length equals 16 residues. CDR1 is SGHVS, CDR2 FNYEAQ, per germline. V was pared by 4 bases and J by 3 bases, with 6 bases of the junction left unmatched. The CDR3 region is CASSSPTSGYTGELFF. DNA of the CDR3: TGTGCCAGCAGCTCCCCGACTAGCGGATACACCGGGGAGCTGTTTTTT. Using reference TRBV7-6 and TRBJ2-2 for the parts outside the CDR3, the full variable domain is GAGVSQSPRYKVTKRGQDVALRCDPISGHVSLYWYRQALGQGPEFLTYFNYEAQQDKSGLPNDRFSAERPEGSISTLTIQRTEQRDSAMYRCASSSPTSGYTGELFFGEGSRLTVL.

The chain recombines TRBV5-4 with TRBJ1-1, with D perhaps matching TRBD1 (6 bases). Germline values: CDR1 SGHNT, CDR2 YYREEE (reference sequence). V lost 4 bases and J lost 2, with 12 bases in between. The CDR3 is 14 amino acids. The CDR3 coding sequence is TGTGCCAGCAGCATTCAGGGGATCAACACTGAAGCTTTCTTT. It encodes CASSIQGINTEAFF.

CDR3 residues: CASRNAGEHTDTQYF. The CDR3 bases are TGCGCCAGCAGAAATGCGGGGGAACACACAGATACGCAGTATTTT. The V gene is TRBV5-1, the J gene TRBJ2-3, with 7 positions matching TRBD2. The CDR3 sequence is 15 residues long. Losses at the gene ends were 5 bases for V and 2 bases for J; bases not matched to a gene: 8. The germline V gene encodes CDR1 SGHRS and CDR2 YFSETQ.

The chain is built from TRBV6-5 and TRBJ2-7; 9 bases map to TRBD1. There are 15 residues in the CDR3. V shed 6 bases, J shed 5 bases, and the junction held 11 bases outside the gene matches. Germline CDR1 and CDR2: MNHEY and SVGAGI. CDR3 coding DNA: TGTGCCAGCAGGAAACAGGGGGCAAAAATCAACGAGCAGTACTTC. Protein product: CASRKQGAKINEQYF.

In nucleotides, the CDR3 is TGTGCCAGCAGCTACATTTCCTCTGGAAACACCATATATTTT. As protein: CASSYISSGNTIYF. The gene calls are TRBV5-6 and TRBJ1-3; D remains ambiguous. The CDR3 loop spans 14 amino acids. The V gene's germline CDR1 is SGHDT and CDR2 YYEEEE. Between the trimmed V and J ends, which lost 3 bases and 0 bases, there was a span of 7 bases.

The chain uses TRBV9 and TRBJ2-5; 7 bases map to TRBD2. The J segment lost 5 bases and the V segment lost 2 bases, leaving 6 bases of the junction unmatched. Germline CDR1 is SGDLS and CDR2 is YYNGEE. The CDR3 is 14 amino acids. The DNA of the CDR3 is TGTGCCAGCAGCGTGGGGGGGGACCGCGAGACCCAGTACTTC. It yields the protein CASSVGGDRETQYF.

This chain connects TRBV18 to TRBJ1-4; no clear D. Germline V CDR1 and CDR2: KGHSH, LQKENI. The length of the CDR3 is 13 residues. V was shortened by 8 bases and J by 12 bases, with 19 bases between the two germline ends. CDR3 in amino acids: CASPQGSGEELFF. DNA of the CDR3: TGTGCCAGCCCCCAAGGGTCCGGGGAGGAACTGTTTTTT.

This chain links TRBV6-5 with TRBJ2-7, with 7 positions matching TRBD2. V lost 6 bases to trimming and J lost 4 bases; unmatched junction nucleotides: 9. CDR3 length equals 14 residues. Germline V gene sequence: CDR1 MNHEY, CDR2 SVGAGI. The CDR3 protein is CASRQSGRGYEQYF. The DNA for the CDR3 is TGTGCCAGCAGGCAGTCGGGGCGGGGGTACGAGCAGTACTTC.

The V call is TRBV10-2, the J call TRBJ1-2; TRBD1 aligns across 7 bases. V trimming: 2 bases; J trimming: 4 bases; junction bases outside the gene matches: 1. This CDR3 region has 13 residues. Germline CDR1 and CDR2: WSHSY and SAAADI. CDR3 protein: CASSEGQVYGYTF. In DNA, the CDR3 is TGCGCCAGCAGTGAGGGACAGGTCTATGGCTACACCTTC.

This chain joins TRBV5-6 and TRBJ2-1; D gene ambiguous. The CDR3 is 11 amino acids. Germline-derived CDR1 and CDR2 are SGHDT and YYEEEE. V was pared by 1 base and J by 10 bases, with 6 bases between. CDR3 loop: CASSLIEEQFF. The CDR3 DNA is TGTGCCAGCAGCTTGATAGAGGAGCAGTTCTTC.

The chain combines TRBV2 with TRBJ1-2; 12 positions match TRBD1. V dropped 6 bases and J dropped 6; count of bases not matched to a gene: 5. Germline V gene lookup returns CDR1 SNHLY and CDR2 FYNNEI. The CDR3 is made up of 14 amino acids. For the CDR3, the DNA is TGTGCCAGCAGGGGGGACAGGGGGCTTCATGGCTACACCTTC. It translates to CASRGDRGLHGYTF. The full variable domain, in which reference TRBV2 and TRBJ1-2 provide the parts outside the CDR3, is EPEVTQTPSHQVTQMGQEVILRCVPISNHLYFYWYRQILGQKVEFLVSFYNNEISEKSEIFDDQFSVERPDGSNFTLKIRSTKLEDSAMYFCASRGDRGLHGYTFGSGTRLTVV.

The V call is TRBV29-1, the J call TRBJ2-7, with 12 bases lining up with TRBD1. Germline assignment: CDR1 SQVTM and CDR2 ANQGSEA. The V and J ends lost 3 bases and 7 bases, in that order; junction bases with no gene match: 7. The CDR3 spans 14 residues. CDR3 bases: TGCAGCGTTGACCCGGGACAGGGGGCTCGGGAGCAGTACTTC. This encodes CSVDPGQGAREQYF.